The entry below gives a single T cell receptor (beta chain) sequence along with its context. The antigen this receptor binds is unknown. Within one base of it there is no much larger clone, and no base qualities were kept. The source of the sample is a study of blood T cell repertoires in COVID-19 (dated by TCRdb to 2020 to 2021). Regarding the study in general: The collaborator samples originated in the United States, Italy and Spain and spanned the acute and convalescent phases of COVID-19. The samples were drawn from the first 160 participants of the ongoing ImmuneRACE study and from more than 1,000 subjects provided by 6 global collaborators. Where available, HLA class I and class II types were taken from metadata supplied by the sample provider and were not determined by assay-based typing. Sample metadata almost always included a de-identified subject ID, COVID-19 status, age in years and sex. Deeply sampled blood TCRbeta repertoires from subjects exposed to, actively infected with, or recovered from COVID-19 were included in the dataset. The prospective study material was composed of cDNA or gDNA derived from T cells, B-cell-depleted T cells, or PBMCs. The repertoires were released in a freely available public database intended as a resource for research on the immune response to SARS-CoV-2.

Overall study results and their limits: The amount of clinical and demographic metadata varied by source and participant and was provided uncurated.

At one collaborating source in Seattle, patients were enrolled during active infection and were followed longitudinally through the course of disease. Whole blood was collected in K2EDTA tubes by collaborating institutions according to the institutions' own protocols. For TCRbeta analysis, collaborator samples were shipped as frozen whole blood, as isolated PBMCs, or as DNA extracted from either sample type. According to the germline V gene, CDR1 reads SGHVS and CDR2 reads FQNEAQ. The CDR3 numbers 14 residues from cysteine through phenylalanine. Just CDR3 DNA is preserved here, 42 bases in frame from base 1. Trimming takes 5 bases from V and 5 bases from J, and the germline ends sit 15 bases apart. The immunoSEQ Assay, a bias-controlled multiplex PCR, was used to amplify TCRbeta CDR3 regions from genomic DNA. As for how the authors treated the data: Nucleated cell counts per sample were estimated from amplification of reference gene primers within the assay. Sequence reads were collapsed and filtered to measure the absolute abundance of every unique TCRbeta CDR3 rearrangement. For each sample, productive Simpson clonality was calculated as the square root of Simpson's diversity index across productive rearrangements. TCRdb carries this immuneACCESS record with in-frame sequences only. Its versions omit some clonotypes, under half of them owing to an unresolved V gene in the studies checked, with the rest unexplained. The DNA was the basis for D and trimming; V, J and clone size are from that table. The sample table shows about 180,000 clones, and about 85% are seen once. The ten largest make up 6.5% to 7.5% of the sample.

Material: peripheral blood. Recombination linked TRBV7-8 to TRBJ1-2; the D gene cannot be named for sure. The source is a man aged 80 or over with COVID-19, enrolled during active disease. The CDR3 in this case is CASSRTDSGYGYTF. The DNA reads TGTGCCAGCAGCCGTACTGACTCGGGATATGGCTACACCTTC.